These T cell receptor beta chains were read from a single sample in a study of T cell repertoires in cytomegalovirus infection. TCRdb analysed the reads with MiXCR anew, one entry per CDR3 protein. Of around 120,000 distinct CDR3 sequences listed, 20% to 30% are singletons. The antigens these receptors bind are not known. Sequenced material: PBMCs, sequenced either directly or after in vitro stimulation (not recorded which). The receptor source for this set is a human donor in good health (CMV status not recorded). Some clones in this sample may be carry-over from other donors' samples. The CDR3 runs from the conserved cysteine through the conserved F or W. The D gene is left open where the match is weak. Where a row states a size, it is once, few, many or the class of an expanded clone; other rows omit it.

J gene,D gene,clone size,V gene,CDR3 length,CDR3 DNA,CDR3 protein
TRBJ2-7,NA,many,TRBV28,19,TGTGCCAGCAGTTTCCTACAGGGTTTCGGTCTAGCTGAAGTCGGAGAGCAGTACTTC,CASSFLQGFGLAEVGEQYF
TRBJ2-1,TRBD2,NA,TRBV4-3,15,TGCGCCAGCAGCCAGGAACTAGCGGGAGGATATGAGCAGTTCTTC,CASSQELAGGYEQFF
TRBJ2-3,NA,many,TRBV7-6,15,TGTGCCAGCAGCGCACAACCGACCTGGATAGATACGCAGTATTTT,CASSAQPTWIDTQYF
TRBJ2-2,NA,NA,TRBV28,16,TGTGCCAGCAGTAGAGCTAGCGAAATGAACACCGGGGAGCTGTTTTTT,CASSRASEMNTGELFF
TRBJ2-5,TRBD2,many,TRBV7-2,18,TGTGCCAGCAGCTTACTACCTGGACTAGCGGGAGGGCCCGGGACCCAGTACTTC,CASSLLPGLAGGPGTQYF
TRBJ2-5,NA,few,TRBV11-2,14,TGTGCCAGCAGCTTGGACTACCCAGGGGAGACCCAGTACTTC,CASSLDYPGETQYF
TRBJ2-3,NA,many,TRBV7-2,15,TGTGCCAGCAGCCTTGGTGTAACTAGCACAGATACGCAGTATTTT,CASSLGVTSTDTQYF
TRBJ1-6,NA,few,TRBV14,13,TGTGCCAGCAGCCAAAGTAATAATTCACCCCTCCACTTT,CASSQSNNSPLHF
TRBJ1-4,NA,NA,TRBV4-1,15,TGCGCCAGCAGCCAAGGGGTACAGGGACGAGAAAAACTGTTTTTT,CASSQGVQGREKLFF
TRBJ1-4,NA,NA,TRBV11-2,13,TGTGCCAGTCGGACAGTTGATAATGAAAAACTGTTTTTT,CASRTVDNEKLFF
TRBJ2-5,TRBD2,NA,TRBV20-1,14,TGCAGTGCTGCCGTAGCGGGAGGGCCGGAGACCCAGTACTTC,CSAAVAGGPETQYF
TRBJ2-1,NA,few,TRBV7-6,15,TGTGCCAGCAGCCTAAGACAAATAGGCTACAATGAGCAGTTCTTC,CASSLRQIGYNEQFF
TRBJ1-2,NA,NA,TRBV20-1,15,TGCAGTGCTCACACTCCCCAGAGTACCATCTATGGCTACACCTTC,CSAHTPQSTIYGYTF
TRBJ2-6,NA,NA,TRBV5-8,15,TGTGCCAGCAGCGCCTGGGCGAGAGGGGCCAACGTCCTGACTTTC,CASSAWARGANVLTF
TRBJ1-5,NA,few,TRBV30,13,TGTGCCTGGCCTGGGACGGGGAATCAGCCCCAGCATTTT,CAWPGTGNQPQHF
TRBJ2-7,TRBD1,few,TRBV7-8,14,TGTGCCAGCAGCTCCAGGGACAGATCCTACGAGCAGTACTTC,CASSSRDRSYEQYF
TRBJ2-1,NA,many,TRBV9,15,TGTGCCAGCAGCGTAGGAGGGAGCGCCTACAATGAGCAGTTCTTC,CASSVGGSAYNEQFF
TRBJ2-3,TRBD2,NA,TRBV27,16,TGTGCCACCTCCTATGGCGGGAGAGGCAGCACAGATACGCAGTATTTT,CATSYGGRGSTDTQYF
TRBJ2-1,NA,NA,TRBV11-3,14,TGTGCCAGCAGCCTCATAGCGGAGAAGAATGAGCAGTTCTTC,CASSLIAEKNEQFF
TRBJ2-1,NA,NA,TRBV12-3/TRBV12-4,14,TGTGCCAGCAGTTTTAAGACCCCAGGACCTGAGCAGTTCTTC,CASSFKTPGPEQFF
TRBJ1-5,NA,many,TRBV7-2,14,TGTGCCAGCAGCTTAACAGCGGGCAATCAGCCCCAGCATTTT,CASSLTAGNQPQHF
TRBJ2-3,TRBD1,NA,TRBV19,15,TGTGCCAGTAGTATTGACAGGGGCCTCCCAGATACGCAGTATTTT,CASSIDRGLPDTQYF
TRBJ2-1,TRBD2,few,TRBV4-1,16,TGCGCCAGCAGTCTTAGGTCAGCGGGAAGCTACAATGAGCAGTTCTTC,CASSLRSAGSYNEQFF
TRBJ1-4,NA,many,TRBV29-1,12,TGCAGCGTACCGGAGAAGGGGTGGGAACTGTTTTTT,CSVPEKGWELFF
TRBJ2-1,NA,NA,TRBV5-5,15,TGTGCCAGCAGCTTACGACTGAGGGGTTACAATGAGCAGTTCTTC,CASSLRLRGYNEQFF
TRBJ2-5,TRBD2,NA,TRBV7-9,15,TGTGCCAGCAGCTCGGGGACTAGCGGGGTGGAGACCCAGTACTTC,CASSSGTSGVETQYF
TRBJ2-1,NA,medium-sized,TRBV29-1,11,TGCAGCGTTGAATACTACAATGAGCAGTTCTTC,CSVEYYNEQFF
TRBJ2-1,NA,few,TRBV6-1,15,TGTGCCAGCAGCCCAGCGGACGCATCCTACAATGAGCAGTTCTTC,CASSPADASYNEQFF
TRBJ2-7,TRBD1,many,TRBV7-2,12,TGTGCCAGCAGCCCCAGGGGGTACGAGCAGTACTTC,CASSPRGYEQYF
TRBJ2-7,NA,few,TRBV7-6,16,TGTGCCAGCAGCTTAGCTTCTGGAGCGTCCGCCTACGAGCAGTACTTC,CASSLASGASAYEQYF
TRBJ2-2,NA,NA,TRBV27,16,TGTGCCAGCAGTCTAACCCATAGACTAATGACCGGGGAGCTGTTTTTT,CASSLTHRLMTGELFF
TRBJ2-2,NA,many,TRBV7-8,12,TGTGCCAGCAGCTCTTACACCGGGGAGCTGTTTTTT,CASSSYTGELFF
TRBJ2-3,TRBD2,large,TRBV7-2,15,TGTGCCAGCAGCTCCACTAGCGGGGATGGAGATACGCAGTATTTT,CASSSTSGDGDTQYF
TRBJ1-1,NA,once,TRBV28,14,TGTGCCAGCAGTTTATTTCAGGGGAGCACTGAAGCTTTCTTT,CASSLFQGSTEAFF
TRBJ2-2,NA,many,TRBV7-9,14,TGTGCCAGCAGCTCCGTAGGAACCACCGGGGAGCTGTTTTTT,CASSSVGTTGELFF
TRBJ2-1,NA,few,TRBV6-2/TRBV6-3,15,TGTGCCAGCAGTTACGAGGCTGGCTCCTACAATGAGCAGTTCTTC,CASSYEAGSYNEQFF
TRBJ1-2,NA,NA,TRBV6-1,15,TGTGCCAGCAGTGAAGGGACCCTCGGGGTCTATGGCTACACCTTC,CASSEGTLGVYGYTF
TRBJ2-1,TRBD2,NA,TRBV7-2,11,TGTGCCAGCAGCTCCGGCGGGGGAGGGTTCTTC,CASSSGGGGFF
TRBJ1-1,NA,many,TRBV6-6,13,TGTGCCAGCAGTTACTCGAGTAGGACTGAAGCTTTCTTT,CASSYSSRTEAFF
TRBJ1-2,NA,NA,TRBV19,16,TGTGCCAGTAGTATTAGAAAGGGATCCTTGTTGGGTGGCTACACCTTC,CASSIRKGSLLGGYTF
TRBJ2-5,TRBD2,few,TRBV11-2,16,TGTGCCAGCAGCGGGCGGACTAGCGGGAGAGGGGAGACCCAGTACTTC,CASSGRTSGRGETQYF
TRBJ2-5,NA,NA,TRBV7-9,15,TGTGCCAGCAGCCCCCGGGACCCCCAAAGGGAGACCCAGTACTTC,CASSPRDPQRETQYF
TRBJ2-3,NA,few,TRBV7-6,15,TGTGCCAGCAGCTTAGCAATAGGTAGCACAGATACGCAGTATTTT,CASSLAIGSTDTQYF
TRBJ2-3,TRBD2,NA,TRBV2,15,TGTGCCAGCAGTCCGGGACTAGCGTGGACAGATACGCAGTATTTT,CASSPGLAWTDTQYF
TRBJ1-1,TRBD1,many,TRBV7-2,14,TGTGCCAGCAGCGCCGAACAGGGGGCGGGTGAAGCTTTCTTT,CASSAEQGAGEAFF
TRBJ2-1,NA,few,TRBV7-9,16,TGTGCCAGCAGGTCAGGGGTCCGGAGCTCCTACAATGAGCAGTTCTTC,CASRSGVRSSYNEQFF
TRBJ2-1,NA,few,TRBV4-3,16,TGCGCCAGCAGCCAATTGAATAGCGGCTCCTACAATGAGCAGTTCTTC,CASSQLNSGSYNEQFF
TRBJ2-2,NA,NA,TRBV11-3,14,TGTGCCAGCAGCTTACAGTCCAACACCGGGGAGCTGTTTTTT,CASSLQSNTGELFF
TRBJ1-6,NA,few,TRBV7-2,14,TGTGCCAGCAGCTTAAACAGGGCAAGTTCACCCCTCCACTTT,CASSLNRASSPLHF
TRBJ2-3,NA,once,TRBV6-6,14,TGTGCCAGCAGCGATAGAGTGGGCACAGATACGCAGTATTTT,CASSDRVGTDTQYF
TRBJ2-2,NA,NA,TRBV24-1,13,TGTGCCACCAGGAGGGCCAAGACCGGGGAGCTGTTTTTT,CATRRAKTGELFF
TRBJ1-2,NA,NA,TRBV7-2,13,TGTGCCAGCAGCCGGGACCGAAACTATGGCTACACCTTC,CASSRDRNYGYTF
TRBJ2-7,NA,few,TRBV27,13,TGTGCCAGCAGAGCCCTAGGACAACGCGAGCAGTACTTC,CASRALGQREQYF